The entry below describes one T cell receptor (beta chain). Relative to the germline gene, one junction end is altered; a read error may explain this. The source of the sample is a study of blood T cell repertoires in COVID-19. Study at large: Researchers got acute and convalescent COVID-19 samples from the United States, Italy and Spain.

Residents of around 24 US areas, aged about 18 to 95 years, made up the participants. Up to 2 weeks before entering the study, exposed participants had met a COVID-19 case. The CDR3 length is 14 residues. Germline V gives CDR1 SGHRS, CDR2 YFSETQ. Method: immunoSEQ multiplex PCR; TCRdb's copy keeps in-frame clones and lacks some. This table has more than 300,000 clones, 91% appearing once. The sequenced sample consisted of PBMCs or T cells enriched from blood (not recorded which). The rearrangement uses TRBV5-1 and TRBJ1-6, with unresolved D. The TCR comes from a woman aged 40 to 49 who had been exposed to COVID-19. The CDR3 region has the DNA TGCGCCAGCAGCTTGGCCTCCGATAATTCACCCCTCCACTTT. Protein sequence: CASSLASDNSPLHF.